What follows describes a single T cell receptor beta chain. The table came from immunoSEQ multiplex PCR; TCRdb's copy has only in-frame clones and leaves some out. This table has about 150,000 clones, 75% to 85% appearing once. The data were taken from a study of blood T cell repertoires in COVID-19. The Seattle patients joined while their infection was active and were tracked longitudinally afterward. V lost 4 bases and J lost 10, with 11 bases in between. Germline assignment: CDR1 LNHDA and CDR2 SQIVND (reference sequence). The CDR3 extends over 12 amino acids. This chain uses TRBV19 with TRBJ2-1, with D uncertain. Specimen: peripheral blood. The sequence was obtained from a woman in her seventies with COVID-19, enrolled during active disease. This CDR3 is CASSTLVSEQFF. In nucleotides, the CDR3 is TGTGCCAGTAGTACCCTAGTGTCCGAGCAGTTCTTC. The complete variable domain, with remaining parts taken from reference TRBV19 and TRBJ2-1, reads DGGITQSPKYLFRKEGQNVTLSCEQNLNHDAMYWYRQDPGQGLRLIYYSQIVNDFQKGDIAEGYSVSREKKESFPLTVTSAQKNPTAFYLCASSTLVSEQFFGPGTRLTVL.